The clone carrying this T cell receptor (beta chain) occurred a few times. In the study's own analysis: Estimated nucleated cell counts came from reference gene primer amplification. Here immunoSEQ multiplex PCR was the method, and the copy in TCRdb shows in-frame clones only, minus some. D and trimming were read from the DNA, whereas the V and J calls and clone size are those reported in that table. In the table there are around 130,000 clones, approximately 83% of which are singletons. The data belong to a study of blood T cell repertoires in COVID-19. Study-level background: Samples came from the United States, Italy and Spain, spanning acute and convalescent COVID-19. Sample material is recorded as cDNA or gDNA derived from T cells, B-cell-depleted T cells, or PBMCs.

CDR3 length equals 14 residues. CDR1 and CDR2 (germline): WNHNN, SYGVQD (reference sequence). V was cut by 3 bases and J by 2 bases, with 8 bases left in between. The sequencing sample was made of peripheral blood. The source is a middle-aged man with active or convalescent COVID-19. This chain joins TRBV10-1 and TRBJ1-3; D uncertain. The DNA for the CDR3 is TGCGCCAGCAGTGAAGTCAGGACTGGAAACACCATATATTTT. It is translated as CASSEVRTGNTIYF.